Sequencing of this T cell receptor beta chain was carried out in a study of blood T cell repertoires in COVID-19. Study at large: Sites in the United States, Italy and Spain provided acute and convalescent COVID-19 samples. In each case, the material was cDNA or gDNA derived from T cells, B-cell-depleted T cells, or PBMCs.

Methods used by the authors: From reference gene primer amplification, estimates of nucleated cell counts were derived. Repertoires were generated with immunoSEQ multiplex PCR, while TCRdb's copy carries only in-frame clones and drops some. For V, J and clone size, that table is used; D and trimming come from the DNA. The sample contains over 100,000 clones, under 90% of which appear only once. CDR3 size: 14 residues. Trimming left V 1 base short and J 6 bases short, with 9 bases between. Per germline, CDR1 KGHDR and CDR2 SFDVKD. This sequence originates from a woman in her sixties or seventies with acute or convalescent COVID-19. The chain recombines TRBV24-1 with TRBJ2-1, with D possibly matching TRBD2 (6 bases). Sequenced: peripheral blood. CDR3: CATSDFRRGNEQFF. The CDR3 region has the DNA TGTGCCACCAGTGATTTTAGGAGGGGCAATGAGCAGTTCTTC.